This T cell receptor (beta chain) comes out of a study of T cells in Graves' hyperthyroidism and ophthalmopathy. Study-level results: Blood shared most expanded thyroid clonotypes above 0.001.

It was RNA transcripts that yielded the amplified TCR beta CDR3 regions. The HTBI primer set drove a first-round RT-PCR of the TCR CDR3. TCRdb reprocessed the multiplex PCR reads with MiXCR, giving one entry per CDR3 protein. Among 800,000 or so distinct CDR3 sequences listed, 38% were seen once. Of note for this clonotype: Its antigen is still unknown.

The CDR3 covers 14 residues. Germline CDR1 is MDHEN and CDR2 is SYDVKM. Trimming removed 8 bases at V and 6 bases at J, with 16 bases between. Absence of ophthalmopathy progression within 18 months defined stable Graves' hyperthyroidism. Patients showing uncontrolled infection, other autoimmune disease, pregnancy or lactation were ineligible. Thyroid ultrasound and orbital computed tomography, with clinical symptoms and serum thyroxine and TRAb, informed diagnoses. The chain carries TRBV28 and TRBJ2-2; possibly TRBD1 for D (6 bases). The clonotype was recovered from a man between 18 and 35 years old with Graves' hyperthyroidism. Material for sequencing was blood. The CDR3 sequence is CASEQGSGAGELFF. Written as DNA, the CDR3 is TGTGCCAGCGAGCAGGGGAGTGGTGCCGGGGAGCTGTTTTTT.